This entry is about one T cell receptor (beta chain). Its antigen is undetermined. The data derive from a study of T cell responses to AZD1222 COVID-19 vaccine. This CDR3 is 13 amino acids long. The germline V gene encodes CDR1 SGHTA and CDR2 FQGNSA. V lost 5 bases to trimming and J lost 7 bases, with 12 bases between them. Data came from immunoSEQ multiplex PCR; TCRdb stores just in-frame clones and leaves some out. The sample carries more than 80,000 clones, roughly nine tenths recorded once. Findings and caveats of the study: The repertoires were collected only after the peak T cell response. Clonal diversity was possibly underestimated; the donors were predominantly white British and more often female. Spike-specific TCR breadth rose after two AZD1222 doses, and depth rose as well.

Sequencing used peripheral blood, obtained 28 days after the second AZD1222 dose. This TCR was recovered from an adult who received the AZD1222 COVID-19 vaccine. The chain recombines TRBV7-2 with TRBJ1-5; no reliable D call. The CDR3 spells CASSLGMPQPQHF. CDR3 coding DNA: TGTGCCAGCAGCCTCGGAATGCCACAGCCCCAGCATTTT.